The clone carrying this TCR beta chain was counted between two and nine times. Its antigen remains unidentified. The data originate from a study of shared clonotypes between healthy human individuals. Notes on the study in general: It was expected that sequencing depth would affect clonotype sharing among donors.

Clones were sequenced by immunoSEQ multiplex PCR, and TCRdb holds only the in-frame ones, with some missing. This table holds about 680,000 clones, about three quarters found once. Per the germline V gene, CDR1 is MDHEN and CDR2 is SYDVKM. The V end lost 1 base, the J end lost 8 bases, and 12 bases lay between the germline ends. The CDR3 loop spans 14 amino acids. The sequencing input was memory CD4+ T cells sorted from blood. Subset here: CD45RA-negative fraction. The receptor comes from a woman in her 30s in good health. This chain uses TRBV28 with TRBJ2-1; tentative D call: TRBD1 (5 bases). As DNA, the CDR3 is TGTGCCAGCAGTTTATACAGGTCCGGCGATGAGCAGTTCTTC. This translates into CASSLYRSGDEQFF.